This TCR beta chain was sequenced for a study of metastatic and nonmetastatic thyroid tumors. At least ten counts were recorded for this clone. Antigen specificity is unknown. TCRdb ran MiXCR on the PCR reads. The sample contains tens of thousands of clones, around 13% of which appear only once. The study, taken as a whole, reports: Reports indicated that malignant thyroid tumors showed significantly higher TCR beta diversity than benign nodules did, in blood and tumor.

All patients were treatment-naive before thyroid surgery. The germline V gene has CDR1 SEHNR and CDR2 FQNEAQ (reference sequence). The CDR3 is 15 residues long. V was pared by 1 base and J by 1 base, with 11 bases between. The clonotype was recovered from a female donor with papillary thyroid cancer or a benign thyroid nodule (not recorded which). Some clones in this sample may be carry-over from other donors' samples. Sequencing used blood. The chain has TRBV7-9 and TRBJ2-7; D remains unclear. For the CDR3, the DNA is TGTGCCAGCAGCTTAGGAGTAGGAGCATCCTACGAGCAGTACTTC. Translating gives CASSLGVGASYEQYF.